The clone carrying this TCR beta chain was counted a few times. Its matching antigen is unknown. Using a J-beta primer mix together with a sample-barcoded 5' primer, a second PCR was run for roughly 6 to 12 cycles. TCRdb itself ran the 5' RACE reads through MiXCR, one entry per CDR3 protein. The data contain some 1.8 million distinct CDR3 sequences, 30% to 40% of them singletons. The sample originates from a study of blood T cells in healthy people across ages. General observations from the study: The authors considered diversity estimates from one million T cells to be underestimates. Versus aged donors, long-lived donors had higher diversity and more naive CD4+ cells. Shifts in expanded clonotypes may have been confounded by donor CMV status, which was unknown. With naive T cell percentage, TCR beta diversity showed a strong correlation.

Germline V gene data show CDR1 as SQVTM and CDR2 as ANQGSEA. This CDR3 is built from 11 residues. With 6 bases removed from V and 6 bases from J, the gap between germline ends came to 12 bases. The clonotype originates from a human donor in good health. This sequence joins TRBV29-1 and TRBJ2-7; maybe TRBD1 (6 bases). Source material: blood. The CDR3 sequence is CSVEQGSEQYF. CDR3 nucleotides: TGCAGCGTGGAACAGGGAAGCGAGCAGTACTTC.